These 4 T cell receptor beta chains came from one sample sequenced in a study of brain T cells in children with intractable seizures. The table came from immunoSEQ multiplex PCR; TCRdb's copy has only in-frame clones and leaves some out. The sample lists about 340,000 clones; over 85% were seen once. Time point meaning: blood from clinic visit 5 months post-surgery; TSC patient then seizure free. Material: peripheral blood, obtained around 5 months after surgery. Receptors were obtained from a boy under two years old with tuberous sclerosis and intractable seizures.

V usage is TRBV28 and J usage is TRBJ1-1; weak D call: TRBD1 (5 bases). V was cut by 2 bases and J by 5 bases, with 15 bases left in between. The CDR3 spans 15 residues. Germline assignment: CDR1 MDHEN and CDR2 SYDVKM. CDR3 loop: CASSLDTGTGTEAFF. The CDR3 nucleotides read TGTGCCAGCAGTTTAGATACAGGAACGGGGACTGAAGCTTTCTTT.

The CDR3 loop is CASSYSSGRETQYF. The CDR3 bases are TGTGCCAGCAGTTACTCTAGCGGGAGGGAGACCCAGTACTTC. The chain joins TRBV6-5 to TRBJ2-5; 10 bases fit TRBD2. Trimming removed 0 bases from V and 5 bases from J; junction bases left unmatched: 0. This CDR3 comprises 14 residues. Germline V gene lookup returns CDR1 MNHEY and CDR2 SVGAGI.

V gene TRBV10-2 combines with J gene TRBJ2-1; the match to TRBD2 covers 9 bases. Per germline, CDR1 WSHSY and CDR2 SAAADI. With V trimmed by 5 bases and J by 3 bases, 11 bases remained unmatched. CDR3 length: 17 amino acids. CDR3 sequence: CASSRNLAGAIYNEQFF. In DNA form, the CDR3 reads TGCGCCAGCAGTCGAAACTTAGCGGGAGCAATCTACAATGAGCAGTTCTTC.

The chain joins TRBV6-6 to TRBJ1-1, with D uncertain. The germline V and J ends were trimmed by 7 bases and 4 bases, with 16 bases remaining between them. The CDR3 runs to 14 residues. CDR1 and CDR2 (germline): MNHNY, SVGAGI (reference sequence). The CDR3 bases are TGTGCCAGCACCCCCGTGATAGTTAGCACTGAAGCTTTCTTT. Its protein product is CASTPVIVSTEAFF.